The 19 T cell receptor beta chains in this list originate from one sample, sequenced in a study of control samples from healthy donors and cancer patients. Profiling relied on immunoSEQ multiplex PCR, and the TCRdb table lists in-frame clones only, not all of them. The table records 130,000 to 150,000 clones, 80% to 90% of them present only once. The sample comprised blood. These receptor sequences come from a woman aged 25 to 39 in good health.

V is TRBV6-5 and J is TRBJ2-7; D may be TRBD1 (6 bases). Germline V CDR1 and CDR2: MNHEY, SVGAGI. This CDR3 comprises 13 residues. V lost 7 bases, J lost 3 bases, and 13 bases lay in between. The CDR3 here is CASKTRQVYEQYF. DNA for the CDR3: TGTGCCAGCAAGACTCGACAGGTCTACGAGCAGTACTTC.

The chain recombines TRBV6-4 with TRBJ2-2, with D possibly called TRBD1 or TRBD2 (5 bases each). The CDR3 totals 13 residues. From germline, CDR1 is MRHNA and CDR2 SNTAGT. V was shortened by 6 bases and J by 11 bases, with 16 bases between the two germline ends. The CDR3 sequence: CASSPGAVGELFF. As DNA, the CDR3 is TGTGCCAGCAGCCCCGGGGCAGTAGGAGAGCTGTTTTTT.

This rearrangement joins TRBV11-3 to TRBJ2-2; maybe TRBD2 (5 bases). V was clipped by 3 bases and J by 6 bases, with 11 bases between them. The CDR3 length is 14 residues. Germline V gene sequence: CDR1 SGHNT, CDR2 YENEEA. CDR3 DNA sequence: TGTGCCAGCAGCTTTCGACGGGGAGCCGGGGAGCTGTTTTTT. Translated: CASSFRRGAGELFF.

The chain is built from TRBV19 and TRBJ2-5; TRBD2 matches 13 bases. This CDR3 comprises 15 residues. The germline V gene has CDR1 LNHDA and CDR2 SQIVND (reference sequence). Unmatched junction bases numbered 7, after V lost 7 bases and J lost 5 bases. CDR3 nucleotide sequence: TGTGCCAGTACCACACTAGCGGGAGGGCCGGAGACCCAGTACTTC. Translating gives CASTTLAGGPETQYF. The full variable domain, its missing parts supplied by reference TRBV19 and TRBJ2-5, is DGGITQSPKYLFRKEGQNVTLSCEQNLNHDAMYWYRQDPGQGLRLIYYSQIVNDFQKGDIAEGYSVSREKKESFPLTVTSAQKNPTAFYLCASTTLAGGPETQYFGPGTRLLVL.

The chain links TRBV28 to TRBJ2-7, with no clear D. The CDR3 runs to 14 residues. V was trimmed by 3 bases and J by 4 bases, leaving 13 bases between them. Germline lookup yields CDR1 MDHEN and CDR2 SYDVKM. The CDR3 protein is CASSFGGQVYEQYF. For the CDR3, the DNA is TGTGCCAGCAGTTTCGGCGGTCAGGTTTACGAGCAGTACTTC.

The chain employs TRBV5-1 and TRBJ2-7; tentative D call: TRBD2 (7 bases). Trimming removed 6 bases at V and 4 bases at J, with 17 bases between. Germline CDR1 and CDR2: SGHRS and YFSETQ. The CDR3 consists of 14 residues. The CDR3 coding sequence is TGCGCCAGCAACCTGGGTGGGGGGGCGTACGAGCAGTACTTC. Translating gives CASNLGGGAYEQYF.

CDR3 nucleotides: TGTGCCACCAGTGATGGGGATTCTAATGAAAAACTGTTTTTT. It codes for CATSDGDSNEKLFF. This chain uses TRBV24-1 with TRBJ1-4; no clear D. CDR3 length: 14 residues. CDR1 KGHDR and CDR2 SFDVKD come from the germline V gene. With 3 bases removed from V and 3 bases from J, the gap between germline ends came to 7 bases.

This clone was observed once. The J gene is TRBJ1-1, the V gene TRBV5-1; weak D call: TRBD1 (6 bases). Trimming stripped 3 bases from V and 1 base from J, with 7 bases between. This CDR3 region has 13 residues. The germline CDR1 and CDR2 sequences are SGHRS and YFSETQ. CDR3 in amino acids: CASSWTANTEAFF. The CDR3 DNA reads TGCGCCAGCAGCTGGACAGCGAACACTGAAGCTTTCTTT.

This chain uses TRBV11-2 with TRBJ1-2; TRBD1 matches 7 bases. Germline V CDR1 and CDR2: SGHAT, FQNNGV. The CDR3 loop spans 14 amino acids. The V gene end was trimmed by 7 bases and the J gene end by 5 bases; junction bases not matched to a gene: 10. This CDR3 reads CASTKGQVGYGYTF. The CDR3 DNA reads TGTGCCAGCACAAAAGGACAGGTGGGGTATGGCTACACCTTC.

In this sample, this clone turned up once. The DNA for the CDR3 is TGTGCTAGTAGCGAGGTACCCGTGCCCGATCAGCCCCAGCATTTT. As protein: CASSEVPVPDQPQHF. The chain has TRBV12-5 and TRBJ1-5; no clear D gene. CDR1 and CDR2 (germline): LGHNT, FRNRAP. Deletions cut 8 bases from V and 5 bases from J, with 19 bases between. The CDR3 covers 15 residues.

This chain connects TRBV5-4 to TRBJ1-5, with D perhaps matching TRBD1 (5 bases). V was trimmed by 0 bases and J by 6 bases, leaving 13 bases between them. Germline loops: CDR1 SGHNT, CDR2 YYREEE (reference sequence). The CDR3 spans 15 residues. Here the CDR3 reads CASSLDRGRSQPQHF. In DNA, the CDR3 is TGTGCCAGCAGCTTGGACCGGGGCAGGAGTCAGCCCCAGCATTTT.

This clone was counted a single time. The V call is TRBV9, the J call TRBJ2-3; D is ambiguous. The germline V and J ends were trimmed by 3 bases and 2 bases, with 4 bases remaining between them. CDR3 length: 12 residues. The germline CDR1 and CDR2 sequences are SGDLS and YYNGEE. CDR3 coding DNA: TGTGCCAGCAGCGCATACACAGATACGCAGTATTTT. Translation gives CASSAYTDTQYF.

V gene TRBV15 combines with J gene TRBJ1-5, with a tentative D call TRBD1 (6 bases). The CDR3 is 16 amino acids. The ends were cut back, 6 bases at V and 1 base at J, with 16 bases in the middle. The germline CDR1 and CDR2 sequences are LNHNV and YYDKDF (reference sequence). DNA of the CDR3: TGTGCCACCAGACCGGGTGCGGGGGGCAGCAATCAGCCCCAGCATTTT. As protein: CATRPGAGGSNQPQHF.

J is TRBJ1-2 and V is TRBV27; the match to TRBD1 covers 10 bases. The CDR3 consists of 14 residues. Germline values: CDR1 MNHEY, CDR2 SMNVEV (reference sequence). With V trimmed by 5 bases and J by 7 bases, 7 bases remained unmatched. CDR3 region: CASSTRQGAPGYTF. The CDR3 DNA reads TGTGCCAGCAGTACCCGACAGGGGGCACCTGGCTACACCTTC.

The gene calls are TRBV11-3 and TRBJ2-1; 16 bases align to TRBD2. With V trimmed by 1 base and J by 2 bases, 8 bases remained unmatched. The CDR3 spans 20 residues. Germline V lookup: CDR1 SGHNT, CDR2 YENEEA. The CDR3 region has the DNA TGTGCCAGCAGCTTAGGTTTTGGGACTAGCGGGAGGGGGACCTACAATGAGCAGTTCTTC. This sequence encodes CASSLGFGTSGRGTYNEQFF.

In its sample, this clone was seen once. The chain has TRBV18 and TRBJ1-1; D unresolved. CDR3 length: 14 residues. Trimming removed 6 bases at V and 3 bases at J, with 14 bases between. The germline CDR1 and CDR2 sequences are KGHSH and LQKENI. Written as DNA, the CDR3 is TGTGCCAGCTCCCAAAGTCAGGTGTACACTGAAGCTTTCTTT. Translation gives CASSQSQVYTEAFF.

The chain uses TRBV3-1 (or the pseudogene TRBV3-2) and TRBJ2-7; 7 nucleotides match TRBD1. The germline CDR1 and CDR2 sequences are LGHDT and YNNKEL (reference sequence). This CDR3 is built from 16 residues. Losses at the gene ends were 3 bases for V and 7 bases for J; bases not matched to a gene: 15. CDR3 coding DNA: TGTGCCAGCAGCCACAACTTGCCCAGGGGGTCGGGGGAGCAGTACTTC. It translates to CASSHNLPRGSGEQYF.

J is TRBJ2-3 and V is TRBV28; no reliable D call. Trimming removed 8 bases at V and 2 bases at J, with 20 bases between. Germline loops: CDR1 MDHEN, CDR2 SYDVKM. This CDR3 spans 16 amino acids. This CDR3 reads CASERTGLLFTDTQYF. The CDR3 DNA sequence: TGTGCCAGCGAGCGTACGGGTCTTCTTTTCACAGATACGCAGTATTTT. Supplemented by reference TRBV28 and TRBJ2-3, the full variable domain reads DVKVTQSSRYLVKRTGEKVFLECVQDMDHENMFWYRQDPGLGLRLIYFSYDVKMKEKGDIPEGYSVSREKKERFSLILESASTNQTSMYLCASERTGLLFTDTQYFGPGTRLTVL.

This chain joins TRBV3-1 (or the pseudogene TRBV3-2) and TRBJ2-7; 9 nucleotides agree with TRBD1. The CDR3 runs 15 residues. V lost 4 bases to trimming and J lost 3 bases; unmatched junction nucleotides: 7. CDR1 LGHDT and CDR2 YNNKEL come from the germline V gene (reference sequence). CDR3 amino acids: CASSLNRDRVYEQYF. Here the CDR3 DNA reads TGTGCCAGCAGCCTCAACCGGGACAGGGTCTACGAGCAGTACTTC.